Listed below are T cell receptor beta chains from one sample, sequenced in a study of blood T cell repertoires in COVID-19. Sequencing was performed with immunoSEQ multiplex PCR; in TCRdb, only in-frame clones are kept and a portion is missing. The sample lists 140,000 to 150,000 clones, 80% to 90% seen once, with just under 3% in the top ten. Sequences were obtained from peripheral blood. The receptors were gathered from a man in his 60s with active or convalescent COVID-19. CDR3s include the opening cysteine and the closing phenylalanine or tryptophan. D genes are given only for firm matches.

D gene	V gene	J gene	CDR3 protein	CDR3 DNA
NA	TRBV7-2	TRBJ2-3	CASSSHAGLAPERYF	TGTGCCAGCAGCTCGCACGCTGGACTCGCCCCTGAGAGGTATTTT
TRBD1	TRBV4-3	TRBJ1-1	CASSRLTGGETEAFF	TGCGCCAGCAGCCGCCTGACAGGGGGCGAGACTGAAGCTTTCTTT
NA	TRBV6-4	TRBJ2-3	CASSEHHTTDTQYF	TGTGCCAGCAGTGAGCACCACACCACAGATACGCAGTATTTT
TRBD1	TRBV7-2	TRBJ2-1	CASNDRTGDDEQFF	TGTGCCAGCAACGATAGGACAGGGGATGATGAGCAGTTCTTC
TRBD2	TRBV9	TRBJ2-3	CASSLLAGGDTQYF	TGTGCCAGCAGTCTACTAGCGGGGGGGGATACGCAGTATTTT
TRBD1	TRBV28	TRBJ1-2	CASSLRDRGIYGYTF	TGTGCCAGCAGTTTAAGGGACAGGGGGATCTATGGCTACACCTTC
NA	TRBV7-3	TRBJ2-5	CASSFISAGQETQYF	TGTGCCAGCAGCTTCATCTCAGCCGGGCAAGAGACCCAGTACTTC
TRBD1	TRBV19	TRBJ2-2	CASRRGQVFTGELFF	TGTGCCAGTAGGAGGGGACAGGTATTCACCGGGGAGCTGTTTTTT
NA	TRBV7-3	TRBJ1-1	CASSPETGILNAEAFF	TGTGCCAGCAGCCCTGAGACGGGGATTCTCAACGCTGAAGCTTTCTTT
NA	TRBV5-1	TRBJ1-6	CASSLPLDDASPLHF	TGCGCCAGCAGCCTACCCCTCGATGATGCTTCACCCCTCCACTTT
TRBD1	TRBV28	TRBJ2-7	CASSLSQGAIEQYF	TGTGCCAGCAGTTTGAGTCAGGGGGCGATCGAGCAGTACTTC
TRBD1	TRBV10-3	TRBJ2-7	CAISVRDSSYEQYF	TGTGCCATCAGTGTCCGGGACAGCTCCTACGAGCAGTACTTC
NA	TRBV4-1	TRBJ2-1	CASSPSLGGGQGLGEQFF	TGCGCCAGCAGCCCATCCCTGGGAGGGGGGCAGGGGCTTGGTGAGCAGTTCTTC